This TCR beta chain appears in the sequencing data of a study of radiotherapy plus CTLA-4 blockade in lung cancer. Study context: Of the patients, around 17% showed objective responses and under 40% attained disease control.

Germline-derived CDR1 and CDR2 are MGHDK and SYGVNS. The CDR3 covers 17 residues. The V and J ends lost 8 bases and 3 bases, in that order; junction bases with no gene match: 17. The repertoire was sequenced with immunoSEQ multiplex PCR; TCRdb's copy has only in-frame clones and lacks some. The sample has 55,000 or so clones, 82% seen once. This chain connects TRBV25-1 to TRBJ2-5; 8 nucleotides match TRBD1. The source is a human donor with non-small cell lung cancer whose response to radiotherapy plus ipilimumab could not be evaluated. Sequenced material: peripheral blood, taken from a patient treated with radiotherapy plus ipilimumab. DNA for the CDR3: TGTGCCAGCGCCCACCCTCTTGGTCCGACAGGGGAAGAGACCCAGTACTTC. It translates to CASAHPLGPTGEETQYF.